This entry lists 28 T cell receptor beta chains sequenced from one sample in a study of regulatory T cells in long-lasting Graves disease (dated by TCRdb to the early 2020s). Interpreted using the paper, the time point label stands for: newly diagnosed GD, antithyroid drugs for less than 3 months. For both TCR sequencing and RNA sequencing, RNA was extracted from PBMCs using TRIzol. Library construction relied on multiplex PCR. The sequencer listed for this sample is Illumina HiSeq 4000. TCR beta libraries were built with iRepertoire HTBI primers and Arm-PCR amplification of CDR3 regions. Starting from the raw public reads, TCRdb applied fastp trimming at Q25, assembled clones with MiXCR and retained in-frame beta chains. Rows are combined by CDR3 protein, so each entry shows the most common genes and DNA. The sample has about 430,000 distinct CDR3 sequences on record, about 15% of them singletons. Clones ranked in the top ten supply roughly 8% of the sample.

This same sample was also taken into another study, of T cells in Graves' hyperthyroidism and ophthalmopathy.

Source: peripheral blood mononuclear cells (PBMCs), taken at new diagnosis, from a patient treated with antithyroid drugs. The receptors originated from a middle-aged woman with Graves disease. Donor details come from another sample of the same person, matched by shared clones.

This clonotype has a handful of counts. The chain carries TRBV7-3 and TRBJ2-1; 8 positions match TRBD1. The CDR3 is made up of 15 amino acids. The junction had 9 bases not matched to a gene; V was cut back by 4 bases and J by 7 bases. Germline V gene lookup returns CDR1 SGHTA and CDR2 FQGTGA. CDR3 sequence (DNA): TGTGCCAGCAGCTACCGACAGGGGTCAAAGAATGAGCAGTTCTTC. Translation: CASSYRQGSKNEQFF.

This clonotype was seen repeatedly, ten times or more. In DNA form, the CDR3 reads TGTGCCAGCAGCTTCGGGACTAGCGAGTATACGCAGTATTTT. Translated: CASSFGTSEYTQYF. The chain couples TRBV7-6 to TRBJ2-3; 10 bases are a match to TRBD2. The V gene's germline CDR1 is SGHVS and CDR2 FNYEAQ. This CDR3 has 14 amino acids. V dropped 3 bases and J dropped 7; count of bases not matched to a gene: 4.

This clonotype has ten or more counts. This chain links TRBV12-3 or TRBV12-4 with TRBJ2-5; TRBD2 matches at 8 bases. This CDR3 contains 15 residues. The junction had 7 bases not matched to a gene; V was cut back by 2 bases and J by 5 bases. CDR3 nucleotide sequence: TGTGCCAGCAGTTTATTTGCGGGAGGTGGCGAGACCCAGTACTTC. Its protein product is CASSLFAGGGETQYF.

The chain employs TRBV3-1 and TRBJ2-1, with 11 bases fitting TRBD2. The CDR3 consists of 15 residues. V lost 4 bases to trimming and J lost 4 bases; unmatched junction nucleotides: 3. Germline assignment: CDR1 LGHDT and CDR2 YNNKEL (reference sequence). The CDR3 here is CASSLSSGRYNEQFF. As DNA, the CDR3 is TGTGCCAGCAGCCTCTCTAGCGGGAGGTACAATGAGCAGTTCTTC.

This clonotype was counted many times. The chain has TRBV12-3 or TRBV12-4 and TRBJ2-1, with D possibly being TRBD1 (6 bases). Trimming stripped 7 bases from V and 6 bases from J, with 10 bases between. There are 12 residues in the CDR3. The CDR3 DNA is TGTGCCAGCAAACAGGGTATCAATGAGCAGTTCTTC. Translated: CASKQGINEQFF.

This clonotype was observed many times. The rearrangement links TRBV7-9 to TRBJ2-1, with TRBD2 identical over 11 bases. Germline V gives CDR1 SEHNR, CDR2 FQNEAQ (reference sequence). This CDR3 contains 16 residues. V dropped 5 bases and J dropped 3; count of bases not matched to a gene: 6. The CDR3 loop reads CASSNHGTSGYNEQFF. The CDR3 DNA reads as TGTGCCAGCAGCAACCATGGGACTAGCGGCTACAATGAGCAGTTCTTC.

This clonotype was counted many times. This chain links TRBV7-9 with TRBJ2-2; 8 bases are a match to TRBD2. This CDR3 is built from 15 residues. V shed 5 bases and J 0 bases; nucleotides not matched to a gene: 2. Germline assignment: CDR1 SEHNR and CDR2 FQNEAQ (reference sequence). The CDR3 protein is CASSQGLANTGELFF. The CDR3 DNA reads TGTGCCAGCAGCCAGGGACTAGCGAACACCGGGGAGCTGTTTTTT.

This clonotype was counted ten times or more. The chain employs TRBV2 and TRBJ1-2, with a weak D call TRBD1 (5 bases). Per germline, CDR1 SNHLY and CDR2 FYNNEI. V was trimmed by 8 bases and J by 0 bases, leaving 13 bases between them. The CDR3 length is 14 residues. The CDR3 DNA reads TGTGCCAGCCTGGGGGGGAACCCTAACTATGGCTACACCTTC. Protein product: CASLGGNPNYGYTF. The full variable domain, its missing parts supplied by reference TRBV2 and TRBJ1-2, is EPEVTQTPSHQVTQMGQEVILRCVPISNHLYFYWYRQILGQKVEFLVSFYNNEISEKSEIFDDQFSVERPDGSNFTLKIRSTKLEDSAMYFCASLGGNPNYGYTFGSGTRLTVV.

This clonotype was observed at least ten times. This sequence joins TRBV6-2 or TRBV6-3 and TRBJ2-2; 7 nucleotides line up with TRBD1. This CDR3 contains 16 residues. V was pared by 2 bases and J by 6 bases, with 9 bases of the junction left unmatched. Germline V gene data show CDR1 as MNHEY and CDR2 as SVGEGT. CDR3 DNA: TGTGCCAGCAGTTACGTAGGGGGCGAAGGGCCCGGGGAGCTGTTTTTT. This encodes CASSYVGGEGPGELFF.

The chain couples TRBV2 to TRBJ1-1; D is unclear. This CDR3 region has 15 residues. The V end lost 5 bases, the J end lost 1 base, and 14 bases lay between the germline ends. CDR1 is SNHLY, CDR2 FYNNEI, per germline. Written as DNA, the CDR3 is TGTGCCAGCAGTTCTCGATCGACGGGGAACACTGAAGCTTTCTTT. It yields the protein CASSSRSTGNTEAFF.

This clonotype was seen ten or more times. The gene calls are TRBV12-3 or TRBV12-4 and TRBJ2-2, with D perhaps matching TRBD1 or TRBD2 (5 bases each). Between the trimmed V and J ends, which lost 3 bases and 1 base, there was a span of 9 bases. This CDR3 comprises 15 residues. CDR3 region: CASSFGAVNTGELFF. Written as DNA, the CDR3 is TGTGCCAGCAGTTTCGGGGCAGTGAACACCGGGGAGCTGTTTTTT.

This clonotype was picked up many times. The chain employs TRBV28 and TRBJ2-7; D is ambiguous. Germline CDR1 reads MDHEN; CDR2 reads SYDVKM. CDR3 size: 12 residues. CDR3 sequence: CSSGLGSYEQYF. For the CDR3, the DNA is TGTTCATCTGGATTGGGTTCCTACGAGCAGTACTTC.

This clonotype was observed a handful of times. The V and J genes are TRBV12-3 or TRBV12-4 and TRBJ2-1; 13 bases map to TRBD2. CDR3 length equals 16 residues. J gave up 10 bases and V 0 bases, and 6 bases lay outside the gene matches. CDR3 loop: CASSLAGLAGENEQFF. In DNA form, the CDR3 reads TGTGCCAGCAGTTTAGCCGGACTAGCGGGAGAGAACGAGCAGTTCTTC.

This clonotype occurred many times. CDR3 amino acids: CASSPPAVNTQYF. As DNA, the CDR3 is TGTGCCAGCAGCCCGCCCGCAGTAAATACGCAGTATTTT. The chain uses TRBV9 and TRBJ2-3; D ambiguous. The CDR3 sequence is 13 residues long. The germline V gene has CDR1 SGDLS and CDR2 YYNGEE. Trimming cost V 4 bases and J 7 bases, with 13 bases left between them. The full variable domain, in which reference TRBV9 and TRBJ2-3 provide the parts outside the CDR3, is DSGVTQTPKHLITATGQRVTLRCSPRSGDLSVYWYQQSLDQGLQFLIQYYNGEERAKGNILERFSAQQFPDLHSELNLSSLELGDSALYFCASSPPAVNTQYFGPGTRLTVL.

There are many counts of this clonotype. The rearrangement uses TRBV10-3 and TRBJ2-7, with TRBD1 as a possible D gene (6 bases). Deletions cut 0 bases from V and 2 bases from J, with 8 bases between. Germline V gene sequence: CDR1 ENHRY, CDR2 SYGVKD. There are 14 residues in the CDR3. The CDR3 DNA reads TGTGCCATCAGTGAGTCTGCAGGGGCCTACGAGCAGTACTTC. It is translated as CAISESAGAYEQYF.

Ten or more counts support this clonotype. J is TRBJ1-2 and V is TRBV28, with TRBD1 identical over 7 bases. V shed 6 bases, J shed 3 bases, and the junction held 4 bases outside the gene matches. The CDR3 sequence is 13 residues long. Germline V gives CDR1 MDHEN, CDR2 SYDVKM. The CDR3 DNA reads TGTGCCAGCAGCTCGGGACAGTACTATGGCTACACCTTC. It yields the protein CASSSGQYYGYTF.

Only a few counts were recorded for this clonotype. The genes are TRBV5-1 and TRBJ2-6; D gene uncertain. V was clipped by 6 bases and J by 3 bases, with 7 bases between them. The CDR3 has 13 residues. CDR1 is SGHRS, CDR2 YFSETQ, per germline. The CDR3, as DNA: TGCGCCAGCAACGACCATGGGGCCAACGTCCTGACTTTC. Its protein is CASNDHGANVLTF.

This clonotype was seen at least ten times. The chain joins TRBV14 to TRBJ1-1, with D tentatively TRBD1 (6 bases). The CDR3 has 16 residues. V was trimmed by 0 bases and J by 5 bases, leaving 16 bases between them. Looked up from germline, CDR1 is SGHDN and CDR2 is FVKESK. CDR3 bases: TGTGCCAGCAGCCAAGATGCAGGAGGGGGGGGTACTGAAGCTTTCTTT. Encoded protein: CASSQDAGGGGTEAFF.

This clonotype was seen more than once but under ten times. A much bigger clone sits one base away, suggesting this may be a read error. The CDR3 nucleotides read TGTGCCAGCAGGAGAGATTCGGGGATCCGCCCCGGTGGCTACACCTTC. This translates into CASRRDSGIRPGGYTF. V and J are TRBV12-3 or TRBV12-4 and TRBJ1-2; D ambiguous. Trimming removed 6 bases from V and 7 bases from J, with 24 bases in between. CDR3 length equals 16 residues.

This chain links TRBV10-2 with TRBJ2-7, with D uncertain. V dropped 6 bases and J dropped 3 bases, with 18 bases sitting between them. The germline V gene has CDR1 WSHSY and CDR2 SAAADI. The CDR3 runs 15 residues. CDR3 protein: CASRSSTTTVYEQYF. CDR3 sequence (DNA): TGCGCCAGCAGGTCCTCGACGACCACAGTCTACGAGCAGTACTTC.

The chain recombines TRBV20-1 with TRBJ1-4; 9 nucleotides match TRBD1. J lost 5 bases, V lost 1 base, and 5 bases had no gene match. CDR3 length: 15 residues. The V gene's germline CDR1 is DFQATT and CDR2 SNEGSKA (reference sequence). CDR3 in amino acids: CSARGTGTGNEKLFF. The CDR3 region has the DNA TGCAGTGCTAGAGGTACCGGGACAGGGAATGAAAAACTGTTTTTT.

This clonotype was recorded many times. The V gene is TRBV28, the J gene TRBJ2-5, with 7 nucleotides matching TRBD2. J gave up 4 bases and V 3 bases, and 11 bases lay outside the gene matches. In germline, CDR1 is MDHEN, CDR2 SYDVKM. This CDR3 region has 16 residues. The CDR3, as DNA: TGTGCCAGCAGTTTCCCCAGGGAGGGTGGGCCAGAGACCCAGTACTTC. Protein product: CASSFPREGGPETQYF.

Many counts were recorded for this clonotype. This rearrangement joins TRBV28 to TRBJ1-4, with D perhaps TRBD1 (5 bases). Germline-derived CDR1 and CDR2 are MDHEN and SYDVKM. V was shortened by 6 bases and J by 4 bases, with 18 bases between the two germline ends. This CDR3 comprises 16 residues. CDR3 residues: CASRTPGEGDNEKLFF. CDR3 nucleotide sequence: TGTGCCAGCAGAACCCCGGGGGAGGGAGATAATGAAAAACTGTTTTTT.

This clonotype was recorded many times. The chain joins TRBV7-9 to TRBJ2-7; D remains unclear. From germline, CDR1 is SEHNR and CDR2 FQNEAQ (reference sequence). CDR3 length equals 14 residues. Trimming removed 3 bases at V and 5 bases at J, with 14 bases between. This chain's CDR3 is CASSLELGFHEQYF. The CDR3 DNA reads TGTGCCAGCAGCTTGGAACTGGGATTCCACGAGCAGTACTTC.

This clonotype was counted at least ten times. The CDR3 is CSARKGRNTEAFF. CDR3 bases: TGCAGTGCTAGAAAAGGGAGGAACACTGAAGCTTTCTTT. The chain links TRBV20-1 to TRBJ1-1; D remains ambiguous. With 2 bases removed from V and 1 base from J, the gap between germline ends came to 8 bases. Germline V gene data show CDR1 as DFQATT and CDR2 as SNEGSKA (reference sequence). The CDR3 runs to 13 residues.

This clonotype has just a few counts. The CDR3 protein is CSARVSGRAYNEQFF. The CDR3 DNA reads TGCAGTGCTCGAGTAAGTGGGAGGGCCTACAATGAGCAGTTCTTC. The V call is TRBV20-1, the J call TRBJ2-1; 7 positions agree with TRBD2. The CDR3 loop spans 15 amino acids. Germline V gene data show CDR1 as DFQATT and CDR2 as SNEGSKA (reference sequence). After removal of 5 bases from V and 2 bases from J, the junction contained 9 bases not matched to a gene.

This clonotype has at least ten counts. The genes are TRBV5-1 and TRBJ2-3; 11 bases match TRBD2. Matching the DNA end better, TRBJ2-1 makes the J call doubtful. Per germline, CDR1 SGHRS and CDR2 YFSETQ. The CDR3 consists of 15 residues. CDR3 amino acids: CASSLVVAGGREQFF. CDR3 bases: TGCGCCAGCAGCTTGGTAGTAGCGGGAGGGCGTGAGCAGTTCTTC.

This clonotype was detected ten times or more. This sequence joins TRBV10-2 and TRBJ2-1; weak D call: TRBD2 (6 bases). The V end lost 7 bases, the J end lost 7 bases, and 14 bases lay between the germline ends. Germline CDR1 and CDR2: WSHSY and SAAADI. This CDR3 region has 13 residues. For the CDR3, the DNA is TGCGCCAGCACCAGCGGGTGGTCGAATGAGCAGTTCTTC. It encodes CASTSGWSNEQFF.